A selection of T cell receptor beta chains follows, all from one sample in a study of shared clonotypes between healthy human individuals. The method was immunoSEQ multiplex PCR; TCRdb's version includes in-frame clones alone and lacks a portion of them. The table has millions of clones, over 85% seen once; the top ten hold more than 0.1%. The sequencing input was naive CD4+ T cells sorted from blood. The receptors were sampled from a man younger than 35 in good health. Both conserved end residues are part of each CDR3. The D gene is left open where the match is weak. Only part of the rows carry a size: once, few, many, or a class if the clone is expanded.

v_gene: TRBV7-2; j_gene: TRBJ2-1; d_gene: TRBD2; abundance: NA; CDR3aa: CASSPKTSGFSYNEQFF; CDR3nt: TGTGCCAGCAGCCCCAAGACTAGCGGGTTTTCCTACAATGAGCAGTTCTTC
v_gene: TRBV25-1; j_gene: TRBJ1-2; d_gene: TRBD1; abundance: NA; CDR3aa: CASSEFEGQGDYGYTF; CDR3nt: TGTGCCAGCAGTGAATTTGAGGGACAGGGAGACTATGGCTACACCTTC
v_gene: TRBV2; j_gene: TRBJ2-7; d_gene: NA; abundance: NA; CDR3aa: CASSLSYEQYF; CDR3nt: TGTGCCAGCAGTTTGAGTTACGAGCAGTACTTC
v_gene: TRBV18; j_gene: TRBJ1-2; d_gene: TRBD1; abundance: NA; CDR3aa: CASSPGTESYGYTF; CDR3nt: TGTGCCAGCTCACCCGGGACAGAGTCCTATGGCTACACCTTC
v_gene: TRBV4-3; j_gene: TRBJ2-3; d_gene: TRBD1; abundance: NA; CDR3aa: CASSLGQGSTDTQYF; CDR3nt: TGCGCCAGCAGCCTCGGACAGGGGAGCACAGATACGCAGTATTTT
v_gene: TRBV7-2; j_gene: TRBJ2-7; d_gene: NA; abundance: NA; CDR3aa: CASSFPGGPSYEQYF; CDR3nt: TGTGCCAGCAGCTTCCCCGGGGGCCCCTCCTACGAGCAGTACTTC
v_gene: TRBV6-6; j_gene: TRBJ1-4; d_gene: NA; abundance: once; CDR3aa: CASTAPGIEKLFF; CDR3nt: TGTGCCAGCACAGCCCCGGGGATTGAAAAACTGTTTTTT
v_gene: TRBV5-6; j_gene: TRBJ2-7; d_gene: NA; abundance: NA; CDR3aa: CASSYEKGSPYYEQYF; CDR3nt: TGTGCCAGCAGCTACGAGAAGGGGTCCCCGTACTACGAGCAGTACTTC
v_gene: TRBV7-2; j_gene: TRBJ1-2; d_gene: NA; abundance: NA; CDR3aa: CASSPTPTTNYGYTF; CDR3nt: TGTGCCAGCAGCCCTACGCCGACAACTAACTATGGCTACACCTTC
v_gene: TRBV30; j_gene: TRBJ2-3; d_gene: NA; abundance: NA; CDR3aa: CAWSLRGGGTDTQYF; CDR3nt: TGTGCCTGGAGTTTACGAGGGGGTGGCACAGATACGCAGTATTTT
v_gene: TRBV9; j_gene: TRBJ2-1; d_gene: NA; abundance: NA; CDR3aa: CASSVDGRAPYNEQFF; CDR3nt: TGTGCCAGCAGCGTAGATGGCAGGGCCCCTTACAATGAGCAGTTCTTC
v_gene: TRBV7-2; j_gene: TRBJ1-5; d_gene: TRBD1; abundance: NA; CDR3aa: CASSLVGQAWGQPQHF; CDR3nt: TGTGCCAGCAGCTTGGTGGGACAGGCCTGGGGTCAGCCCCAGCATTTT
v_gene: TRBV9; j_gene: TRBJ1-2; d_gene: NA; abundance: NA; CDR3aa: CASSVSHRVRTNYGYTF; CDR3nt: TGTGCCAGCAGCGTCTCTCACAGGGTTAGAACTAACTATGGCTACACCTTC
v_gene: TRBV10-3; j_gene: TRBJ2-3; d_gene: NA; abundance: NA; CDR3aa: CAISAHGGTLSTDTQYF; CDR3nt: TGTGCCATCAGTGCCCATGGGGGGACTCTAAGCACAGATACGCAGTATTTT
v_gene: TRBV9; j_gene: TRBJ2-7; d_gene: NA; abundance: NA; CDR3aa: CASSPDGAYEQYF; CDR3nt: TGTGCCAGCAGCCCCGACGGAGCCTACGAGCAGTACTTC
v_gene: TRBV5-1; j_gene: TRBJ2-3; d_gene: NA; abundance: NA; CDR3aa: CASSLDQVNTDTQYF; CDR3nt: TGCGCCAGCAGCTTGGACCAGGTGAACACAGATACGCAGTATTTT
v_gene: TRBV27; j_gene: TRBJ2-2; d_gene: NA; abundance: NA; CDR3aa: CASSLGAVANTGELFF; CDR3nt: TGTGCCAGCAGTTTAGGTGCAGTCGCGAACACCGGGGAGCTGTTTTTT
v_gene: TRBV5-1; j_gene: TRBJ2-1; d_gene: NA; abundance: NA; CDR3aa: CASSPGLQNNEQFF; CDR3nt: TGCGCCAGCAGCCCGGGGTTGCAGAACAATGAGCAGTTCTTC
v_gene: TRBV30; j_gene: TRBJ2-3; d_gene: NA; abundance: NA; CDR3aa: CAGGATDTQYF; CDR3nt: TGTGCCGGAGGGGCCACAGATACGCAGTATTTT
v_gene: TRBV9; j_gene: TRBJ1-2; d_gene: TRBD1; abundance: NA; CDR3aa: CASSAGQGRSYGYTF; CDR3nt: TGTGCCAGCAGCGCAGGACAGGGGAGATCCTATGGCTACACCTTC
v_gene: TRBV10-3; j_gene: TRBJ1-5; d_gene: TRBD1; abundance: NA; CDR3aa: CAISDGQGASNQPQHF; CDR3nt: TGTGCCATCAGTGATGGACAGGGGGCGAGCAATCAGCCCCAGCATTTT
v_gene: TRBV2; j_gene: TRBJ1-4; d_gene: TRBD1; abundance: NA; CDR3aa: CASHLDRAGEKLFF; CDR3nt: TGTGCCAGCCACTTGGACAGGGCGGGAGAAAAACTGTTTTTT
v_gene: TRBV2; j_gene: TRBJ1-5; d_gene: TRBD1; abundance: NA; CDR3aa: CASSEMTGGQPQHF; CDR3nt: TGTGCCAGCAGTGAAATGACAGGGGGCCAGCCCCAGCATTTT
v_gene: TRBV29-1; j_gene: TRBJ2-5; d_gene: TRBD1; abundance: NA; CDR3aa: CSGDTGTGNQETQYF; CDR3nt: TGCAGCGGCGACACCGGGACAGGGAACCAAGAGACCCAGTACTTC
v_gene: TRBV7-2; j_gene: TRBJ2-1; d_gene: NA; abundance: NA; CDR3aa: CASSQQSSYNEQFF; CDR3nt: TGTGCCAGCAGCCAGCAGAGCTCCTACAATGAGCAGTTCTTC
v_gene: TRBV10-3; j_gene: TRBJ1-1; d_gene: NA; abundance: NA; CDR3aa: CAISGGGDTEAFF; CDR3nt: TGTGCCATCAGTGGGGGTGGGGACACTGAAGCTTTCTTT
v_gene: TRBV19; j_gene: TRBJ1-5; d_gene: NA; abundance: NA; CDR3aa: CASRTGDRGPQHF; CDR3nt: TGTGCCAGTAGGACAGGAGATCGCGGGCCCCAGCATTTT
v_gene: TRBV29-1; j_gene: TRBJ2-2; d_gene: TRBD1; abundance: NA; CDR3aa: CSADRGVNTGELFF; CDR3nt: TGCAGCGCTGACAGGGGAGTGAACACCGGGGAGCTGTTTTTT
v_gene: TRBV18; j_gene: TRBJ2-7; d_gene: NA; abundance: NA; CDR3aa: CASSLIMVDGYEQYF; CDR3nt: TGTGCCAGCTCATTAATAATGGTGGATGGGTACGAGCAGTACTTC
v_gene: TRBV2; j_gene: TRBJ1-6; d_gene: TRBD1; abundance: NA; CDR3aa: CASMTGLDSPLHF; CDR3nt: TGTGCCAGCATGACAGGGCTTGATTCACCCCTCCACTTT
v_gene: TRBV9; j_gene: TRBJ2-3; d_gene: NA; abundance: NA; CDR3aa: CASSVEHYSTDTQYF; CDR3nt: TGTGCCAGCAGCGTAGAACACTACAGTACAGATACGCAGTATTTT
v_gene: TRBV6-1; j_gene: TRBJ2-1; d_gene: NA; abundance: NA; CDR3aa: CASSETMQGRSSYNEQFF; CDR3nt: TGTGCCAGCAGTGAAACCATGCAGGGGCGGAGCTCCTACAATGAGCAGTTCTTC
v_gene: TRBV5-6; j_gene: TRBJ2-5; d_gene: TRBD1; abundance: once; CDR3aa: CASSFGQDRQETQYF; CDR3nt: TGTGCCAGCAGCTTTGGACAGGACCGCCAAGAGACCCAGTACTTC
v_gene: TRBV19; j_gene: TRBJ1-1; d_gene: NA; abundance: NA; CDR3aa: CASRNPQGAEAFF; CDR3nt: TGTGCCAGTAGAAATCCTCAAGGGGCTGAAGCTTTCTTT
v_gene: TRBV7-9; j_gene: TRBJ1-3; d_gene: NA; abundance: NA; CDR3aa: CASSPSGGGNTIYF; CDR3nt: TGTGCCAGCAGCCCTTCGGGTGGCGGAAACACCATATATTTT
v_gene: TRBV9; j_gene: TRBJ2-5; d_gene: TRBD2; abundance: NA; CDR3aa: CASSLSGRDQETQYF; CDR3nt: TGTGCCAGCAGCTTGAGCGGGAGGGATCAAGAGACCCAGTACTTC
v_gene: TRBV10-2; j_gene: TRBJ2-7; d_gene: NA; abundance: NA; CDR3aa: CASSGQNYEQYF; CDR3nt: TGCGCCAGCAGTGGCCAAAACTACGAGCAGTACTTC
v_gene: TRBV10-1; j_gene: TRBJ2-1; d_gene: NA; abundance: NA; CDR3aa: CASSEFGQRTYNEQFF; CDR3nt: TGCGCCAGCAGTGAATTTGGACAACGAACGTACAATGAGCAGTTCTTC
v_gene: TRBV6-6; j_gene: TRBJ1-3; d_gene: NA; abundance: once; CDR3aa: CASREQGRVGNTIYF; CDR3nt: TGTGCCAGCAGGGAACAGGGACGGGTTGGAAACACCATATATTTT
v_gene: TRBV29-1; j_gene: TRBJ2-5; d_gene: TRBD1; abundance: NA; CDR3aa: CSVEGDRAPETQYF; CDR3nt: TGCAGCGTTGAAGGGGACAGGGCCCCCGAGACCCAGTACTTC
v_gene: TRBV28; j_gene: TRBJ1-2; d_gene: TRBD1; abundance: NA; CDR3aa: CASSRHRGLDGYTF; CDR3nt: TGTGCCAGCAGTCGGCACAGGGGTTTGGATGGCTACACCTTC
v_gene: TRBV5-1; j_gene: TRBJ2-2; d_gene: NA; abundance: NA; CDR3aa: CASSLGAVNGELFF; CDR3nt: TGCGCCAGCAGCTTGGGAGCGGTAAACGGGGAGCTGTTTTTT
v_gene: TRBV6-5; j_gene: TRBJ2-5; d_gene: NA; abundance: NA; CDR3aa: CASRGHTKGQETQYF; CDR3nt: TGTGCCAGTAGGGGACACACCAAGGGGCAAGAGACCCAGTACTTC
v_gene: TRBV10-1; j_gene: TRBJ1-4; d_gene: NA; abundance: once; CDR3aa: CASSESFPGGLNEKLFF; CDR3nt: TGCGCCAGCAGTGAGTCATTCCCCGGGGGGTTAAATGAAAAACTGTTTTTT
v_gene: TRBV19; j_gene: TRBJ2-4; d_gene: TRBD1; abundance: NA; CDR3aa: CASSTTSQGAKNIQYF; CDR3nt: TGTGCCAGTAGTACAACTTCACAGGGGGCCAAAAACATTCAGTACTTC
v_gene: TRBV7-9; j_gene: TRBJ2-7; d_gene: NA; abundance: NA; CDR3aa: CASSVGGGEQYF; CDR3nt: TGTGCCAGCAGCGTAGGTGGGGGTGAGCAGTACTTC
v_gene: TRBV27; j_gene: TRBJ2-3; d_gene: NA; abundance: NA; CDR3aa: CASSLEGTGADTQYF; CDR3nt: TGTGCCAGCAGTTTGGAGGGGACGGGCGCAGATACGCAGTATTTT
v_gene: TRBV15; j_gene: TRBJ1-5; d_gene: TRBD1; abundance: NA; CDR3aa: CATSRDGWGQGNQPQHF; CDR3nt: TGTGCCACCAGCAGAGATGGATGGGGACAGGGAAATCAGCCCCAGCATTTT
v_gene: TRBV10-3; j_gene: TRBJ2-2; d_gene: TRBD2; abundance: NA; CDR3aa: CAISPGLALTGELFF; CDR3nt: TGTGCCATCAGCCCGGGACTAGCGTTGACCGGGGAGCTGTTTTTT
v_gene: TRBV19; j_gene: TRBJ1-5; d_gene: TRBD1; abundance: NA; CDR3aa: CASSIDGTGVGQPQHF; CDR3nt: TGTGCCAGTAGTATAGACGGGACAGGGGTAGGTCAGCCCCAGCATTTT
v_gene: TRBV15; j_gene: TRBJ2-3; d_gene: NA; abundance: once; CDR3aa: CATSRDQGSTDTQYF; CDR3nt: TGTGCCACCAGCAGAGACCAGGGGAGCACAGATACGCAGTATTTT
v_gene: TRBV19; j_gene: TRBJ2-7; d_gene: NA; abundance: NA; CDR3aa: CASSTHSGVSTYEQYF; CDR3nt: TGTGCCAGTAGTACGCACTCAGGGGTGAGCACCTACGAGCAGTACTTC
v_gene: TRBV4-1; j_gene: TRBJ1-4; d_gene: NA; abundance: NA; CDR3aa: CASSQSWSTNEKLFF; CDR3nt: TGCGCCAGCAGCCAATCATGGTCAACTAATGAAAAACTGTTTTTT
v_gene: TRBV30; j_gene: TRBJ2-6; d_gene: TRBD2; abundance: NA; CDR3aa: CAWSQGTSGSSGANVLTF; CDR3nt: TGTGCCTGGAGTCAAGGAACTAGCGGGAGCTCTGGGGCCAACGTCCTGACTTTC